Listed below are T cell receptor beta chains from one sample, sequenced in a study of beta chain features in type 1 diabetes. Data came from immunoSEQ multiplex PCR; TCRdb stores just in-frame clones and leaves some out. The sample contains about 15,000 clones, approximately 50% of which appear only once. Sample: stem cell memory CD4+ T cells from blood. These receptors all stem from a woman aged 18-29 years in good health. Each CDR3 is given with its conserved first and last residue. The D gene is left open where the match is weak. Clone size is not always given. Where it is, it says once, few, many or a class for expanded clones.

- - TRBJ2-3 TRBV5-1 TGCGCCAGCAGCTTGGCTGGCACAGATACGCAGTATTTT CASSLAGTDTQYF
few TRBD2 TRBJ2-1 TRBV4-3 TGCGCCAGCACAAGACTAGCGGGGGGTCCTGAGCAGTTCTTC CASTRLAGGPEQFF
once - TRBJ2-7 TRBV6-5 TGTGCCAGCAGGCCGCCGAGCTCCTACGAGCAGTACTTC CASRPPSSYEQYF
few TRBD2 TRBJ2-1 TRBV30 TGTGCCTGGAGGCCTAGCGGGATCTACAATGAGCAGTTCTTC CAWRPSGIYNEQFF
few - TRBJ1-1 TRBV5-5 TGTGCCAGCAGCCAGAAGTGGGGAGGAAACACTGAAGCTTTCTTT CASSQKWGGNTEAFF
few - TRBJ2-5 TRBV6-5 TGTGCCAGCAGTTATGTAGGCGGTTCTATGGAGACCCAGTACTTC CASSYVGGSMETQYF
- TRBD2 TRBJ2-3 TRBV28 TGTGCCAGCAGTCCTCTAGCGGCCGACACAGATACGCAGTATTTT CASSPLAADTDTQYF
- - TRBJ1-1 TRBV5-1 TGCGCCAGCAGCGCTCAGGGATTGCTAACTGAAGCTTTCTTT CASSAQGLLTEAFF
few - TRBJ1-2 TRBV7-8 TGTGCCAGCATACAGGGTTCGTGCACCTTC CASIQGSCTF
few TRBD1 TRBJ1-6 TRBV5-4 TGTGCCAGCAGCTGGGGGACAGCCGCCTCGGGATCACCCCTCCACTTT CASSWGTAASGSPLHF
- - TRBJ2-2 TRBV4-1 TGCGCCAGCAGCCAAGGGCAGGGGTCCGGGGAGCTGTTTTTT CASSQGQGSGELFF
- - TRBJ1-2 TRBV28 TGTGCCAGTATGACGGGGTTCGGCTACACCTTC CASMTGFGYTF
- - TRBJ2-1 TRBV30 TGTGCCTGGGGGAGGCGGGGTCTAAGGAATGAGCAGTTCTTC CAWGRRGLRNEQFF
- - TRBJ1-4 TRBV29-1 TGCAGCGTTGGCCAGTTTAATGAAAAACTGTTTTTT CSVGQFNEKLFF
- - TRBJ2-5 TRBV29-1 TGCAGCGTTGAAGTTAAAGAGACCCAGTACTTC CSVEVKETQYF
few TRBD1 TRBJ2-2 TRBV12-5 TGTGCTAGTGGTAACGGACAGGGTTTTTTGTCCGGGGAGCTGTTTTTT CASGNGQGFLSGELFF
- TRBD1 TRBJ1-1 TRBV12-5 TGTGCTAGTGGTTTGGTCCTGGGGACAGCCTACACTGAAGCTTTCTTT CASGLVLGTAYTEAFF
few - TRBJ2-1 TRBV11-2 TGTGCCAGCAGCGTAGCGGAATGGTACTATAGCTCCTACAATGAGCAGTTCTTC CASSVAEWYYSSYNEQFF
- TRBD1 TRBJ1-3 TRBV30 TGTGCCTGCGGGACAGGGGGAAACTCTGGAAACACCATATATTTT CACGTGGNSGNTIYF
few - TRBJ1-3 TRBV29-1 TGCAGCGCCAACCGACCGGGAGGGGGAAACACCATATATTTT CSANRPGGGNTIYF
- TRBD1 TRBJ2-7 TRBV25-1 TGTGCCAGCAGTGTGACAGGGACCTACGAGCAGTACTTC CASSVTGTYEQYF
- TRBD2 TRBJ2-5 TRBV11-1 TGTGCCAGCAGCTACGCCGGGGGGTCGGGATCCGGGGAGACCCAGTACTTC CASSYAGGSGSGETQYF
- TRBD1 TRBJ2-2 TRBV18 TGTGCCAGCTCACCTTACCAGGGGGATAACACCGGGGAGCTGTTTTTT CASSPYQGDNTGELFF
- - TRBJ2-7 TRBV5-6 TGTGCCAGCAGCCCATTAAAGAACCCCTACGAGCAGTACTTC CASSPLKNPYEQYF
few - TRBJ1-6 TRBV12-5 TGTGCTAGTGGTTTGAGGAGTGCCAATTCACCCCTCCACTTT CASGLRSANSPLHF
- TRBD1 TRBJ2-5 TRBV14 TGTGCCAGCAGCCGGGACAGGGGCCGAGAACAAGAGACCCAGTACTTC CASSRDRGREQETQYF
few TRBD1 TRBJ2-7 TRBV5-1 TGCGCCAGCAGCTCCCCGGGACAGGACGAGCAGTACTTC CASSSPGQDEQYF